This T cell receptor beta chain was captured by sequencing in a study of T cell changes during pregnancy in multiple sclerosis. CDR3 length: 15 amino acids. Assay: immunoSEQ multiplex PCR; the TCRdb copy retains only in-frame clones and omits some. The sample holds some 64,000 clones; about 90% are singletons and the top ten take about 1.6%. Sequences were derived from peripheral blood, sampled after pregnancy. The rearrangement uses TRBV1 and TRBJ2-1; the DNA was not used to check the table's D call, TRBD2. TRBV1 counts as a pseudogene. This TCR was recovered from a female donor with multiple sclerosis, enrolled in a pregnancy study. CDR3 sequence: CTSSQGAGGPTEQFF. In nucleotides, the CDR3 is TGCACCAGCAGCCAAGGCGCGGGAGGGCCAACCGAGCAGTTCTTC.